Included here is one TCR beta chain sequence, with context. Its target is not known. The naive CD8 fraction comprised CD45RO-negative cells positively selected for CCR7 and excluded terminally differentiated effector memory CD45RA+ cells. V lost 0 bases, J lost 3 bases, and 16 bases lay in between. This CDR3 region has 16 residues. Germline values: CDR1 SGHKS, CDR2 YYEKEE (reference sequence). The data are from a study of shared clonotypes between healthy human individuals. Per the original methods: With immunoSEQ giving junction-only sequences and no quality scores, filtering differed. Produced via immunoSEQ multiplex PCR; TCRdb's table is partial and in-frame only. V, J and clone size are taken as reported in that table, and D and trimming were inferred from the DNA itself. The sample has 760,000 or so clones; approximately 96% are singletons. Study conclusions and caveats: Non-shared clonotypes were found to have lower generation probabilities than the clonotypes that were shared by all four of the sorted-subset donors.

Input material: naive CD8+ T cells sorted from blood. The chain has TRBV5-5 and TRBJ2-7; weak D call: TRBD2 (5 bases). This sequence was found in a man aged 25 to 40 in good health. The CDR3 loop is CASSLASASFLYEQYF. The CDR3 DNA follows: TGTGCCAGCAGCTTGGCCAGTGCTAGCTTCCTCTACGAGCAGTACTTC.